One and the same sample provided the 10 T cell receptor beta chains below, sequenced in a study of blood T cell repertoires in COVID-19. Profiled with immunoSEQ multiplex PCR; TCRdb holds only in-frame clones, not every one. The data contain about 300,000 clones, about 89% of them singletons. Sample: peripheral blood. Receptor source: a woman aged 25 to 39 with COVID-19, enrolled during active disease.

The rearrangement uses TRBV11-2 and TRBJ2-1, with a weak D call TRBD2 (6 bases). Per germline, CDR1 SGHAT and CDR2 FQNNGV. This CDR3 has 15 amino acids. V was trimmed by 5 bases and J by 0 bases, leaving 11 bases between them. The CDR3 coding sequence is TGTGCCAGCAGCCCCAGCGGGTTCTCCTACAATGAGCAGTTCTTC. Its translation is CASSPSGFSYNEQFF. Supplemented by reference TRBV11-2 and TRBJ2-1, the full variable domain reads EAGVAQSPRYKIIEKRQSVAFWCNPISGHATLYWYQQILGQGPKLLIQFQNNGVVDDSQLPKDRFSAERLKGVDSTLKIQPAKLEDSAVYLCASSPSGFSYNEQFFGPGTRLTVL.

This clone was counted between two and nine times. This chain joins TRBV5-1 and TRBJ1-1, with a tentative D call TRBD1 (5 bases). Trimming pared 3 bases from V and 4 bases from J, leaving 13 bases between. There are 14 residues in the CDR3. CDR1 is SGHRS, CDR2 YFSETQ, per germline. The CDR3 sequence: CASSSLLGGTEAFF. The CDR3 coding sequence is TGCGCCAGCAGCTCCCTATTGGGGGGCACTGAAGCTTTCTTT. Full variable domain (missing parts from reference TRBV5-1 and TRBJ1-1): KAGVTQTPRYLIKTRGQQVTLSCSPISGHRSVSWYQQTPGQGLQFLFEYFSETQRNKGNFPGRFSGRQFSNSRSEMNVSTLELGDSALYLCASSSLLGGTEAFFGQGTRLTVV.

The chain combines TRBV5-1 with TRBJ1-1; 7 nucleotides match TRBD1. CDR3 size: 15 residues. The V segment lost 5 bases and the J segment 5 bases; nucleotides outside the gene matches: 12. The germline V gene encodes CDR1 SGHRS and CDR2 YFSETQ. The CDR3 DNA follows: TGCGCCAGCAGTCAATCGGTAGGGGGCAATACTGAAGCTTTCTTT. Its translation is CASSQSVGGNTEAFF.

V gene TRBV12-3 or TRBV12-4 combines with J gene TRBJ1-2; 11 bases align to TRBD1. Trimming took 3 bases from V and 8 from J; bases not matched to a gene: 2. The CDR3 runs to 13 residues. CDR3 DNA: TGTGCCAGCAGTTTGGACAGGGGGCAAGGCTACACCTTC. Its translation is CASSLDRGQGYTF.

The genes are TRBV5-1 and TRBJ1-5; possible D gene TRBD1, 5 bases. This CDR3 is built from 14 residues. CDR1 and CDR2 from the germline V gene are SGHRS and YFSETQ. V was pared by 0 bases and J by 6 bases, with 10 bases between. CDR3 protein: CASSLGGAGQPQHF. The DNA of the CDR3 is TGCGCCAGCAGCTTGGGGGGCGCAGGTCAGCCCCAGCATTTT. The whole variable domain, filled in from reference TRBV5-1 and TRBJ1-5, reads KAGVTQTPRYLIKTRGQQVTLSCSPISGHRSVSWYQQTPGQGLQFLFEYFSETQRNKGNFPGRFSGRQFSNSRSEMNVSTLELGDSALYLCASSLGGAGQPQHFGDGTRLSIL.

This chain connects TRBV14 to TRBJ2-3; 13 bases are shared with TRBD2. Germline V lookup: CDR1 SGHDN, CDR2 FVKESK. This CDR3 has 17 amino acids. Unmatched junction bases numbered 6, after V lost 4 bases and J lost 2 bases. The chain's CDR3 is CASSLTSGRAVTDTQYF. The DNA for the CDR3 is TGTGCCAGCAGCCTAACTAGCGGGAGGGCCGTCACAGATACGCAGTATTTT.

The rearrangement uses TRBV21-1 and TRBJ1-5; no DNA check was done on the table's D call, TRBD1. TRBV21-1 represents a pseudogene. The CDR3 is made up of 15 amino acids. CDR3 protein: CAEFLEDRTNQPQHF. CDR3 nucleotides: TGTGCCGAGTTTTTGGAAGACAGGACCAATCAGCCCCAGCATTTT.

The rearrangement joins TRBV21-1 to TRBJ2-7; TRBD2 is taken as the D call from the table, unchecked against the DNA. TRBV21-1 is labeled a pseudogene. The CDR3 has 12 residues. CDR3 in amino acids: CASRRGDKEQYF. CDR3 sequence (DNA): TGTGCCTCCCGAAGAGGAGATAAAGAGCAGTACTTC.

In DNA form, the CDR3 reads TGTGCCAGCAGCTCACCCCTCAGGGTGTGTTTATTTACAGATACGCAGTATTTT. As protein: CASSSPLRVCLFTDTQYF. The chain carries TRBV12-1 and TRBJ2-3; TRBD1 is taken as the D call from the table, unchecked against the DNA. TRBV12-1 is described as a pseudogene. The CDR3 has 18 amino acids.

This CDR3 is CASSSTSGTDTQYF. For the CDR3, the DNA is TGCGCCAGCAGCTCAACTAGCGGGACAGATACGCAGTATTTT. This chain links TRBV5-1 with TRBJ2-3, with TRBD2 matching over 9 bases. Germline V CDR1 and CDR2: SGHRS, YFSETQ. V trimming: 3 bases; J trimming: 3 bases; junction bases outside the gene matches: 2. The CDR3 length is 14 residues.